The T cell receptor (beta chain) described here comes from a study of response to subunit inactivated influenza vaccine. Findings and limits, study-wide: Each seasonal influenza vaccination, the authors suggested, recruits few new T cells.

The CDR3 contains 15 residues. V was shortened by 2 bases and J by 3 bases, with 11 bases between the two germline ends. Germline CDR1 and CDR2: MDHEN and SYDVKM. This clonotype has a handful of counts. Its antigen is currently unknown. TCRdb reanalysed the RT-PCR reads using MiXCR and keeps one entry per CDR3 protein. This table holds hundreds of thousands of distinct CDR3 sequences, 16% found once. The sequence derives from a man aged 45-69 years who received an inactivated influenza vaccine. The sequences come from CD4+ T cells sorted from PBMCs, collected about 23 months after vaccination. This chain connects TRBV28 to TRBJ2-1; possible D gene TRBD2, 6 bases. CDR3 sequence: CASSLAGSHYNEQFF. Here the CDR3 DNA reads TGTGCCAGCAGTTTAGCGGGGTCACACTACAATGAGCAGTTCTTC.